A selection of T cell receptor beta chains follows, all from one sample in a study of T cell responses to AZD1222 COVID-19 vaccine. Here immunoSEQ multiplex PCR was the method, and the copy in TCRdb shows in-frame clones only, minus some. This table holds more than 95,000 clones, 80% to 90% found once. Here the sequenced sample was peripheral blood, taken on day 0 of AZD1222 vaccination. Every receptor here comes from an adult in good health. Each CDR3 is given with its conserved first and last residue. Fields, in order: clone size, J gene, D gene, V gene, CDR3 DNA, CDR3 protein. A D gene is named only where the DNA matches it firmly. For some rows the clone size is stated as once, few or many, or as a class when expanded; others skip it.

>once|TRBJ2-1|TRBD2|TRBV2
TGTGCCGGAAAACGAGCACTAGCGGGGGGCCCCCAGCTCTTC
CAGKRALAGGPQLF
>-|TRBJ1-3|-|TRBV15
TGTGCCACCAGCAGAGGAGGAAACTCTGGAAACACCATATATTTT
CATSRGGNSGNTIYF
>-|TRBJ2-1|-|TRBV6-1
TGTGCCAGCAGTGAAGCACAGGTTCAGTTTGAGCAGTTCTTC
CASSEAQVQFEQFF
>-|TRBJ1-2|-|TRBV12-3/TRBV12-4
TGTGCCAGCAGTGCCGGACATAGGGTTGGCTACACCTTC
CASSAGHRVGYTF
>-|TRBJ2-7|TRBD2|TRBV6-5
TGTGCCAGCAGACAAGGGGCGGGGGCCTACGAGCAGTACTTC
CASRQGAGAYEQYF
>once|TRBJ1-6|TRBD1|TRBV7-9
TGTGCCAGCAGCCCTCGACAGGGGTGGGGTTCACCCCTCCACTTT
CASSPRQGWGSPLHF
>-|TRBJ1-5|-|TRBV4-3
TGCGCCAGCAGCCAAGGAGGGAGCAATCAGCCCCAGCATTTT
CASSQGGSNQPQHF
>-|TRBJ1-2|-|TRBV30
TGTGCCTGGAGCGAGGGGAACTATGGCTACACCTTC
CAWSEGNYGYTF
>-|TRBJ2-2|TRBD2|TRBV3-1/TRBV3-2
TGTGCCAGCAGCCAGACAAGCGGGGGGGCCGGTCAGTTGAGGTCCGGGGAGCTGTTTTTT
CASSQTSGGAGQLRSGELFF
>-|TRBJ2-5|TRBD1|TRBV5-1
TGCGCCAGCAGCTTGATACAGGGGCAAGAGACCCAGTACTTC
CASSLIQGQETQYF
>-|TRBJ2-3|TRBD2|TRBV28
TGTGCCAGCGGGGGGGACTTCCTCACAGTTACGCAGTATTTT
CASGGDFLTVTQYF
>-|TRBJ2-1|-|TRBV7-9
TGTGCCAGCAGCTGGTTTAGGGGGAGAGAAAATGAGCAGTTCTTC
CASSWFRGRENEQFF
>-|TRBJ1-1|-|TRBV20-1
TGCAGTGCTAGTCCAGGGGTAAGGAACACTGAAGCTTTCTTT
CSASPGVRNTEAFF
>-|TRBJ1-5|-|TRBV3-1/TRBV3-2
TGTGCCAGCAGCCAGCGACAGTCCAATCAGCCCCAGCATTTT
CASSQRQSNQPQHF
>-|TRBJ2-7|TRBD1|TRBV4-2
TGTGCCAGCAGCCCCTTGACGGGACAGGGTTCCTACGAGCAGTACTTC
CASSPLTGQGSYEQYF
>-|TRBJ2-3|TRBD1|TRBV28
TGTGCCAGCAGTTCTCCGGGACAGGGCTCCACAGATACGCAGTATTTT
CASSSPGQGSTDTQYF
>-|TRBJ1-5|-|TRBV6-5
TGTGCCAGCTTCTCCGGCCCAAGGCGGCCCCAGCATTTT
CASFSGPRRPQHF
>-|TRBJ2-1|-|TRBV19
TGTGCCAGTAGTATAGGGTTCAGGGGCTACAATGAGCAGTTCTTC
CASSIGFRGYNEQFF
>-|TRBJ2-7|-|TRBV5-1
TGCGCCAGCAGCTTGGCGGTGGTTTCAAACAGTCTCTACGAGCAGTACTTC
CASSLAVVSNSLYEQYF
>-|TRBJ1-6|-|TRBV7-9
TGTGCCAGCAGTCCAGCGACAGAAATCTATAATTCACCCCTCCACTTT
CASSPATEIYNSPLHF
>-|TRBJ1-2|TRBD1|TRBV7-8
TGTGCCAGCAGCCCTCAGGGTGGGGACAGGTTTAGTAGGGGCTACACCTTC
CASSPQGGDRFSRGYTF
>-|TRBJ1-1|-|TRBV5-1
TGCGCCAGCAGCTCCCTCCCCAACACTGAAGCTTTCTTT
CASSSLPNTEAFF
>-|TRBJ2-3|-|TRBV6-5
TGTGCCAGCAGATTCACAGATACGCAGTATTTT
CASRFTDTQYF
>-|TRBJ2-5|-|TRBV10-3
TGTGCCATCAGTGACCGCCAAGAGACCCAGTACTTC
CAISDRQETQYF
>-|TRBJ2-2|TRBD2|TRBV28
TGTGCCAGCAGCATGGGGACTAGGGAGGCCGGGGAGCTGTTTTTT
CASSMGTREAGELFF
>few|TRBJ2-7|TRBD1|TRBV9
TGTGCCAGCAGCGTAGGGGAGAGGGACAGGGCCTACGAGCAGTACTTC
CASSVGERDRAYEQYF
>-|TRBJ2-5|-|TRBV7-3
TGTGCCAGCAGCTTAACTGGGGGGCGTGAGACCCAGTACTTC
CASSLTGGRETQYF
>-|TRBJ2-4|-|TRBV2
TGTGCCAGCAGTGTATCAGCTAAAAACATTCAGTACTTC
CASSVSAKNIQYF
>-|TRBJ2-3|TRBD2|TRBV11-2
TGTGCCAGCAGCTCTTGGACTAGCGGGGTTGATACGCAGTATTTT
CASSSWTSGVDTQYF
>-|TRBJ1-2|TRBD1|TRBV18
TGTGCCAGCTCACCGAGACAGGGAGCAAGGAGCTACACCTTC
CASSPRQGARSYTF
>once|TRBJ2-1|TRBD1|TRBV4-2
TGTGCCAGCAGCCAAGATCCCCGACAGGGTCCCTACAATGAGCAGTTCTTC
CASSQDPRQGPYNEQFF
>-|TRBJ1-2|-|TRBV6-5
TGTGCCAGCAGCCCACGGGAAAACTATGGCTACACCTTC
CASSPRENYGYTF
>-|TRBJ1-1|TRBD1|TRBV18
TGTGCCAGCTCGCGGGACAGCAACACTGAAGCTTTCTTT
CASSRDSNTEAFF
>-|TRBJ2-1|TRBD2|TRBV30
TGTGCCTGGAGTAAAGGACTAGCGGGAGCAAATGAGCAGTTCTTC
CAWSKGLAGANEQFF
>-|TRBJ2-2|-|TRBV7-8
TGTGCCAAAGGGGCCGCCGGGGAGCTGTTTTTT
CAKGAAGELFF
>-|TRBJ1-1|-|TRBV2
TGTGCCAGCAGTGGCCACAACACTGAAGCTTTCTTT
CASSGHNTEAFF
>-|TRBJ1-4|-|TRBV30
TGTGCCTGGAGCTTTTGGCGCCCGGGTGAAAAACTGTTTTTT
CAWSFWRPGEKLFF
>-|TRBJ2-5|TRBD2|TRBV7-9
TGTGCCAGCAGCGAAGGAGGTGTAACGGGGGGGCCTGAGGAGACCCAGTACTTC
CASSEGGVTGGPEETQYF
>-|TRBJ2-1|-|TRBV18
TGTGCCAGCTCACCCGGGAGCCCGGGGCAGTTCTTC
CASSPGSPGQFF
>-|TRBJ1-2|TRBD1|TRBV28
TGTGCCAGCAGTCCCCCTCACGCGACAGGGGACGGCTACACCTTC
CASSPPHATGDGYTF
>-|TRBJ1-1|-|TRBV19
TGTGCCAGTAGACTAACAGGGTCCCCTGAAGCTTTCTTT
CASRLTGSPEAFF
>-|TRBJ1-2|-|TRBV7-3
TGTGCCAGCAGCTTAGGGCCCCTCGAGAACTATGGCTACACCTTC
CASSLGPLENYGYTF
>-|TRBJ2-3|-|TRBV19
TGTGCCAGTAATGGGGGTACCAGCACAGATACGCAGTATTTT
CASNGGTSTDTQYF
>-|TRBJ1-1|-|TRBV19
TGTGCCAGTAGTCACCTCTCAGGGGAAACTGAAGCTTTCTTT
CASSHLSGETEAFF